This TCR beta chain was sequenced in a study of T cells in narcolepsy. Study-level points and caveats: Some memory CD4+ repertoires had no autoreactive clone sequences. Same-patient CSF and blood CD4+ T cell clonotypes included HCRT-specific and TRIB2-specific autoreactive ones. Blood of same and different patients, but not healthy controls, reportedly held recurring autoreactive clonotypes.

Worth noting for this clone: What it recognizes is unknown.

TCRdb keeps only in-frame clones here, not all; method: immunoSEQ multiplex PCR. The table records around 30,000 clones, 78% of them present only once. The germline V gene has CDR1 LNHNV and CDR2 YYDKDF (reference sequence). V lost 1 base and J lost 0, with 7 bases in between. The CDR3 spans 15 residues. The sequence derives from a human donor with narcolepsy. The sample comprised CD45RA- memory CD4+ T cells from PBMCs. The genes are TRBV15 and TRBJ2-4, with D unresolved. The CDR3 loop reads CATSRGNQAKNIQYF. CDR3 DNA: TGTGCCACCAGCAGAGGGAACCAAGCCAAAAACATTCAGTACTTC.